This T cell receptor beta chain was identified during a study of blood T cell repertoires in COVID-19. In terms of age and location, participants ranged from roughly 18 to 95 years and lived in 24 US areas. In the study's own analysis: From reference gene primer amplification, estimates of nucleated cell counts were derived. Produced via immunoSEQ multiplex PCR; TCRdb's table is partial and in-frame only. The DNA was the basis for D and trimming; V, J and clone size are from that table. The sample consists of under 350,000 clones, 80% to 90% of them appearing once. CDR3 size: 15 residues. Looked up from germline, CDR1 is KGHDR and CDR2 is SFDVKD. Unmatched junction bases numbered 4, after V lost 2 bases and J lost 3 bases.

The material sequenced was PBMCs or T cells enriched from blood (not recorded which). V usage is TRBV24-1 and J usage is TRBJ2-7, with 9 bases matching TRBD1. The origin of this receptor is a woman aged 40 to 49 with acute COVID-19. CDR3 DNA sequence: TGTGCCACCAGTGATTCCCGGGACAGGGACTACGAGCAGTACTTC. It specifies CATSDSRDRDYEQYF.